The rows below give T cell receptor beta chains drawn from one sample of a study of OX40 agonist ivuxolimab in advanced cancers. The repertoire was sequenced with immunoSEQ multiplex PCR; TCRdb's copy has only in-frame clones and lacks some. The data show about 62,000 clones, over 75% seen once. Sample: CD4+ or CD8+ T cells sorted from blood, taken in a trial of the OX40 agonist ivuxolimab. The receptors derive from an adult with an advanced solid tumor such as melanoma, head and neck, liver or kidney cancer. The CDR3 runs from the conserved cysteine through the conserved F or W. Some rows mark clone size as missing; the rest say once, few, many or name a class of expanded clone.

size: NA; V: TRBV28; J: TRBJ2-3; CDR3: CASSFRGRAVRVNTQYF
size: few; V: TRBV10-3; J: TRBJ2-1; CDR3: CAISDSGGSYNEQFF
size: NA; V: TRBV7-9; J: TRBJ1-2; CDR3: CASSLYQENYGYTF
size: NA; V: TRBV14; J: TRBJ1-2; CDR3: CASSQAGSGYTF
size: NA; V: TRBV28; J: TRBJ2-1; CDR3: CASSLPRSYNEQFF
size: NA; V: TRBV4-3; J: TRBJ2-2; CDR3: CASSQDTYTGELFF
size: once; V: TRBV6-6; J: TRBJ2-1; CDR3: CASLPPGLSRIF
size: NA; V: TRBV4-2; J: TRBJ2-3; CDR3: CASSQDGTQYF
size: medium-sized; V: TRBV6-1; J: TRBJ1-5; CDR3: CASSEEANQPQHF
size: NA; V: TRBV4-1; J: TRBJ1-1; CDR3: CASSQKAGGNTEAFF
size: NA; V: TRBV28; J: TRBJ1-1; CDR3: CASRMTGIAEAFF
size: NA; V: TRBV13; J: TRBJ2-3; CDR3: CASSPGLAKTDTQYF